This T cell receptor beta chain was captured in a study of follicular helper T cells after annual influenza vaccination (dated by TCRdb to the late 2010s). About the investigation overall: Blood was drawn on days 0, 7 and 28 after each seasonal influenza vaccination. Some subjects were followed across successive annual vaccinations spanning the 2013-2014, 2014-2015 and 2015-2016 seasons to study recall of cTfh clones. One week after vaccination, a second recruited cohort of 12 to 13 subjects (Table S1) displayed a similar ICOS+CD38+ cTfh response. Multi-year samples were available for six subjects, with four spanning two vaccination seasons and two spanning three seasons. The 2013-2014 samples were cryopreserved, while the 2015 samples were processed right after collection.

Trimming leaves V shorter by 4 bases and J shorter by 3 bases, with the junction holding 5 bases beyond the gene matches. CDR1 and CDR2 (SGHTA, FQGNSA) derive from the germline V gene. Spanning cysteine to phenylalanine, the CDR3 consists of 15 amino acids. The sequence is cut down to CDR3 DNA, 45 bases in frame from base 1. This clone was seen a few times. The antigen it binds to is not known. No base qualities exist here, and no much larger clone lies one base off it. The research as a whole found: With successive annual vaccinations, a recurrent oligoclonal ICOS+CD38+ cTfh response was recalled, and this response contained tetramer and AIM influenza-specific clonotypes. Day 7 ICOS+CD38+ clones were most often found later in ICOS-CD38- cTfh, suggesting that subset may serve as a memory reservoir. ICOS+CD38+ cTfh clonality correlated with the frequency of that population, and its change correlated with the change in circulating plasmablast frequency. In evaluating whether influenza clones were enriched, the possibility that the far larger non-cTfh compartments were undersampled could not be ruled out. Only about 10-20% of analyzed cells yielded productive TCRB sequences, so sampling of rare clonotypes was not possible.

The time point label for this specimen denotes: 2015-2016 season, 7 days after influenza vaccination. Adults received seasonal inactivated influenza vaccine (Fluvarix), and TCRB sequencing tracked sorted blood CD4 subsets before and after vaccination. To be eligible, subjects had to live in the community and must not have received influenza vaccine in the previous 6 months. Influenza vaccine contraindications, substance abuse, HIV/AIDS, active malignancy, immunomodulatory medication and active illness such as respiratory infection were included among the exclusion criteria. At each time point, about 40 to 110 mL of blood was collected. Either Ficoll-Paque PLUS or SepMate separation was used to isolate PBMC. CXCR5- memory CD4 T cells were sorted as a comparison non-Tfh subset. Cell subsets were sorted from PBMC on a BD FACS Aria before DNA extraction. Library prep was done by the immunoSEQ multiplex PCR assay. Adaptive Biotechnologies carried out TCRB amplification, library preparation, sequencing and preliminary bioinformatics at Survey level resolution. In the original analysis: In R, clonality was calculated as 1 minus the normalized Shannon entropy, and the Gini index was computed using the R package ineq. Overlap score was the summed counts of shared sequences divided by total counts of all sequences in both compared samples. Fisher's exact test, with an assumed theoretical repertoire of 10^7 TCRB sequences, was used to assess the significance of shared clonotypes. TCRdb obtained this table from immuneACCESS and retained in-frame rearrangements with V and J assigned. These tables miss some clones; where compared with another copy, unresolved V genes account for less than half of the shortfall, and the remainder is unexplained. The V and J calls and clone size come from that table; D and trimming were worked out from the DNA. Counted in this sample were about 10,000 clones; approximately 82% of them appeared once. The top ten constitute approximately 0.37% of the sample.

The sequence joins TRBV7-2 to TRBJ2-7; TRBD2 matches 11 bases in the middle. Specimen: CXCR5- memory CD4+ T cells sorted from blood, collected 7 days after influenza vaccination. The sample's cell subset or site label, in plain terms: CXCR5- memory CD4 T cells. The clonotype originates from an adult who received the influenza vaccine. Here is the DNA: TGTGCCAGCAGCTCTCCGACTAGCGGGAACTACGAGCAGTACTTC. It translates to CASSSPTSGNYEQYF.